The table lists the clone carrying this T cell receptor (beta chain) with many counts. What it recognizes is unknown. This sample is part of a study of CD8 T cells in ankylosing spondylitis. General study results and limits: Among TCR beta sequences, a motif of roughly 8 highly homologous variants appeared characteristic of ankylosing spondylitis blood.

CDR3 size: 13 residues. V was pared by 2 bases and J by 3 bases, with 8 bases between. TCRdb reanalysed the 5' RACE reads using MiXCR and keeps one entry per CDR3 protein. The table includes some 200,000 distinct CDR3 sequences, roughly 25% detected once. The clonotype was recovered from a male donor with ankylosing spondylitis or in good health (not recorded which). Specimen: blood, either unsorted or a sorted T cell fraction (not recorded which). The chain combines TRBV12-3 or TRBV12-4 with TRBJ2-7; unclear D gene. The CDR3 nucleotides read TGTGCCAGCAGTTTAAGCGACATCTACGAGCAGTACTTC. This translates into CASSLSDIYEQYF.